This entry is about one T cell receptor beta chain. Germline CDR1 LGHDT, CDR2 YNNKEL (reference sequence). The CDR3 sequence is 19 residues long. V dropped 0 bases and J dropped 1; count of bases not matched to a gene: 10. Participants' own reports of clinical history determined their cohort assignment. The sample belongs to a study of blood T cell repertoires in COVID-19. The data were produced by immunoSEQ multiplex PCR, yet TCRdb's version contains in-frame clones alone and is incomplete. This table holds about 220,000 clones, 80% to 90% found once. The receptor comes from a woman aged 18-29 years in a cohort exposed to, infected with or recovered from COVID-19 (not recorded which). This chain connects TRBV3-1 (or the pseudogene TRBV3-2) to TRBJ2-2; 8 nucleotides agree with TRBD2. The material sequenced was PBMCs or T cells enriched from blood (not recorded which). In DNA form, the CDR3 reads TGTGCCAGCAGCCAAGAAGGGAGGGGAGCGGGGGTGAACACCGGGGAGCTGTTTTTT. Translated: CASSQEGRGAGVNTGELFF.